The 16 T cell receptor beta chains in this list originate from one sample, sequenced in a study of CD8 T cells in Susac syndrome. With random hexamers, roughly 0.45 to 1 ug RNA was reverse transcribed. TCRdb used MiXCR to reprocess the immunoSEQ multiplex PCR reads, holding one entry per CDR3 protein. Of tens of thousands of distinct CDR3 sequences listed, just under 95% are singletons. Sequenced: CD8+ T cells from PBMCs. The receptor source for this set is a human donor in good health.

V is TRBV6-5 and J is TRBJ2-1, with a weak D call TRBD1 (6 bases). The CDR3 sequence is 13 residues long. Trimming took off 8 bases at V and 7 bases at J, with 15 bases between the two ends. Germline V gene lookup returns CDR1 MNHEY and CDR2 SVGAGI. CDR3 amino acids: CASLGQGKNEQFF. CDR3 sequence (DNA): TGTGCCAGCTTAGGGCAGGGGAAGAATGAGCAGTTCTTC.

The count of this clonotype is one. This chain uses TRBV30 with TRBJ2-7; D unclear. This CDR3 is built from 13 residues. V was trimmed by 2 bases and J by 3 bases, leaving 11 bases between them. In germline, CDR1 is GTSNPN, CDR2 SVGIG (reference sequence). CDR3 region: CAWSPLLGYEQYV. CDR3 coding DNA: TGTGCCTGGAGTCCCCTTCTAGGCTACGAGCAGTACGTC.

The chain has TRBV4-1 and TRBJ1-4; D unresolved. The CDR3 sequence is 13 residues long. Trimming stripped 4 bases from V and 7 bases from J, with 10 bases between. Germline CDR1 MGHRA, CDR2 YSYEKL. DNA of the CDR3: TGCGCCAGCAGCCCAGACATGGCTGAAAAACTGTTTTTT. It codes for CASSPDMAEKLFF.

The chain carries TRBV13 and TRBJ2-1; 8 bases fit TRBD1. V shed 4 bases, J shed 5 bases, and the junction held 13 bases outside the gene matches. This CDR3 is 17 amino acids long. From germline, CDR1 is PRHDT and CDR2 FYEKMQ (reference sequence). CDR3 amino acids: CASSSRTGKTLDNEQFF. CDR3 DNA sequence: TGTGCCAGCAGCTCCAGGACAGGGAAGACCCTAGACAATGAGCAGTTCTTC.

The chain joins TRBV2 to TRBJ2-1; 8 bases are a match to TRBD1. V lost 6 bases and J lost 6; bases outside the gene matches: 10. Germline V gene data show CDR1 as SNHLY and CDR2 as FYNNEI. The CDR3 covers 15 residues. The CDR3 loop is CASRTGDRSFNEQFF. As DNA, the CDR3 is TGTGCCAGCAGGACCGGGGACAGGAGTTTCAATGAGCAGTTCTTC.

The V gene is TRBV4-1, the J gene TRBJ1-5, with D uncertain. V was pared by 4 bases and J by 3 bases, with 16 bases between. Germline V CDR1 and CDR2: MGHRA, YSYEKL. The CDR3 sequence is 16 residues long. DNA for the CDR3: TGCGCCAGCAGCCGAGTAGCCTTCCTTACCAATCAGCCCCAGCATTTT. Its translation: CASSRVAFLTNQPQHF.

The rearrangement links TRBV19 to TRBJ1-2; D may be TRBD1 (6 bases). Germline-derived CDR1 and CDR2 are LNHDA and SQIVND (reference sequence). The CDR3 is 12 residues long. The ends were cut back, 4 bases at V and 6 bases at J, with 9 bases in the middle. The CDR3 region has the DNA TGTGCCAGTAGTACCGGGGGCGATGGCTACACCTTC. Encoded protein: CASSTGGDGYTF.

The chain links TRBV6-2 or TRBV6-3 to TRBJ1-1; no clear D. Trimming took off 7 bases at V and 1 base at J, with 13 bases between the two ends. The CDR3 runs to 14 residues. CDR1 is MNHEY and CDR2 is SVGEGT in the germline V gene. The CDR3 sequence: CASTMRLTNTEAFF. CDR3 nucleotides: TGTGCCAGCACCATGCGCCTCACGAACACTGAAGCTTTCTTT.

The genes are TRBV12-3 or TRBV12-4 and TRBJ1-5; D gene uncertain. The CDR3 has 17 residues. V lost 6 bases and J lost 5, with 23 bases in between. The CDR3 region is CASRKGIQTVGDQPQHF. The CDR3 bases are TGTGCCAGCAGGAAGGGTATACAGACGGTTGGGGATCAGCCCCAGCATTTT.

The rearrangement joins TRBV5-1 to TRBJ1-1; D might be TRBD1 (6 bases). This CDR3 has 14 residues. Between the trimmed V and J ends, which lost 0 bases and 6 bases, there was a span of 12 bases. CDR1 SGHRS and CDR2 YFSETQ come from the germline V gene. CDR3 residues: CASSLDTGFSEAFF. The CDR3 DNA follows: TGCGCCAGCAGCTTGGACACAGGGTTCTCTGAAGCTTTCTTT.

V gene TRBV20-1 combines with J gene TRBJ2-5; TRBD2 aligns across 13 bases. V lost 5 bases to trimming and J lost 3 bases; unmatched junction nucleotides: 15. CDR1 and CDR2 from the germline V gene are DFQATT and SNEGSKA (reference sequence). CDR3 length: 18 amino acids. The CDR3 region has the DNA TGCAGTGCTGACGACAGGGGACTAGCGGGGTCGATTGAAGAGACCCAGTACTTC. Translation gives CSADDRGLAGSIEETQYF.

The chain links TRBV12-3 or TRBV12-4 to TRBJ2-1; 7 bases line up with TRBD1. The CDR3 extends over 16 amino acids. Trimming cost V 5 bases and J 7 bases; bases outside gene matches: 14. The CDR3 is CASSPQGGSLGNEQFF. In DNA form, the CDR3 reads TGTGCCAGCAGTCCTCAAGGGGGCAGCTTAGGAAATGAGCAGTTCTTC.

The gene calls are TRBV14 and TRBJ2-1; a possible D gene is TRBD1 (6 bases). Trimming removed 9 bases at V and 6 bases at J, with 15 bases between. This CDR3 comprises 13 residues. Germline V gives CDR1 SGHDN, CDR2 FVKESK. CDR3 DNA sequence: TGTGCCAGTGCGACAGGACGAGGCAATGAGCAGTTCTTC. Translated: CASATGRGNEQFF.

The rearrangement joins TRBV6-2 or TRBV6-3 to TRBJ2-7; unclear D gene. Trimming stripped 7 bases from V and 5 bases from J, with 9 bases between. Germline V CDR1 and CDR2: MNHEY, SVGEGT. This CDR3 is 11 amino acids long. CDR3 sequence reads: CASIGRDEQYF. The DNA of the CDR3 is TGTGCCAGCATCGGGCGCGACGAGCAGTACTTC.

The chain has TRBV20-1 and TRBJ1-1; D not resolved. Trimming cost V 3 bases and J 1 base, with 9 bases left between them. Germline loops: CDR1 DFQATT, CDR2 SNEGSKA (reference sequence). CDR3 length: 13 amino acids. DNA of the CDR3: TGCAGTGCTAGTGCCGAGTGGAACACTGAAGCTTTCTTT. Encoded protein: CSASAEWNTEAFF.

J is TRBJ1-4 and V is TRBV6-6; weak D call: TRBD1 (5 bases). Germline loops: CDR1 MNHNY, CDR2 SVGAGI (reference sequence). This CDR3 has 14 residues. Trimming removed 6 bases at V and 8 bases at J, with 16 bases between. The CDR3 region has the DNA TGTGCCAGCAGCGAGACAAGGGGAAACGAAAAACTGTTTTTT. The encoded protein is CASSETRGNEKLFF.